This TCR beta chain appears in the sequencing data of a study of blood T cell repertoires in COVID-19. Study background: From T cells, B-cell-depleted T cells, or PBMCs came the material, which was cDNA or gDNA.

V dropped 4 bases and J dropped 5 bases, with 18 bases sitting between them. The CDR3 loop spans 16 amino acids. Germline V gene sequence: CDR1 SGHAT, CDR2 FQDESV (reference sequence). Original analysis: Estimation of nucleated cell counts relied on the amplification of reference gene primers. Profiling relied on immunoSEQ multiplex PCR, and the TCRdb table lists in-frame clones only, not all of them. V, J and clone size reflect that table, while D and trimming were determined from the DNA. The data show about 160,000 clones, with approximately 78% seen just once and around 9.9% held by the top ten. This sequence originates from a human donor in a cohort sampled during active COVID-19. The specimen was peripheral blood. The rearrangement links TRBV11-1 to TRBJ2-1; the D is unclear. DNA of the CDR3: TGTGCCAGCAGCTCCATAGAGAAAGACTCAAACAATGAGCAGTTCTTC. Translation gives CASSSIEKDSNNEQFF.